One and the same sample provided the 18 T cell receptor beta chains below, sequenced in a study of blood T cell repertoires in COVID-19 (dated by TCRdb to 2020 to 2021). Receptors were amplified or captured by the immunoSEQ multiplex PCR assay. TCRdb holds this immuneACCESS table with in-frame rearrangements only. Some clones are missing; in checked studies, unresolved V genes explain under half, and the rest has no known cause. The sample table lists about 280,000 clones, around 82% of them with a count of one. In total, the top ten clones hold 7.5% to 10% of the sample. Sequences were obtained from peripheral blood. All receptors come from a woman aged 50 to 65 who had recovered from COVID-19.

The chain recombines TRBV18 with TRBJ2-1; a possible D gene is TRBD1 (5 bases). Trimming took off 6 bases at V and 3 bases at J, with 15 bases between the two ends. This CDR3 is 15 amino acids long. The germline V gene has CDR1 KGHSH and CDR2 LQKENI. CDR3 DNA sequence: TGTGCCAGCTCTCCAGGGTACAGCAACTACAATGAGCAGTTCTTC. Protein sequence: CASSPGYSNYNEQFF.

V gene TRBV11-3 combines with J gene TRBJ2-1, with 10 nucleotides matching TRBD2. V dropped 1 base and J dropped 6; count of bases not matched to a gene: 3. This CDR3 spans 15 amino acids. CDR1 and CDR2 (germline): SGHNT, YENEEA. The CDR3 nucleotides read TGTGCCAGCAGCTTAGCCCCTAGCGGGAGCAATGAGCAGTTCTTC. It codes for CASSLAPSGSNEQFF.

The chain links TRBV11-1 to TRBJ2-1, with 7 bases fitting TRBD1. The V and J ends lost 4 bases and 0 bases, in that order; junction bases with no gene match: 3. The CDR3 runs to 15 residues. Germline loops: CDR1 SGHAT, CDR2 FQDESV (reference sequence). CDR3 sequence reads: CASSSRTGSYNEQFF. CDR3 sequence (DNA): TGTGCCAGCAGCTCTCGGACAGGCTCCTACAATGAGCAGTTCTTC.

The chain is built from TRBV5-4 and TRBJ2-5; D is uncertain. Germline V gene lookup returns CDR1 SGHNT and CDR2 YYREEE (reference sequence). V was pared by 4 bases and J by 2 bases, with 15 bases between. The CDR3 runs 15 residues. CDR3 amino acids: CASSLRLQGQETQYF. The CDR3 DNA reads TGTGCCAGCAGCCTTCGACTGCAAGGACAAGAGACCCAGTACTTC.

The chain is built from TRBV4-2 and TRBJ2-3; D ambiguous. Germline V lookup: CDR1 LGHNA, CDR2 YNFKEQ. This CDR3 spans 12 amino acids. V lost 0 bases and J 5 bases, leaving 3 bases between the germline ends. The CDR3 DNA is TGTGCCAGCAGCCAAGATCAAGATACGCAGTATTTT. This translates into CASSQDQDTQYF.

The chain recombines TRBV9 with TRBJ2-2, with unresolved D. In germline, CDR1 is SGDLS, CDR2 YYNGEE. The CDR3 consists of 16 residues. Between the trimmed V and J ends, which lost 0 bases and 4 bases, there was a span of 13 bases. The CDR3 region is CASSVAVLVSTGELFF. For the CDR3, the DNA is TGTGCCAGCAGCGTAGCCGTGTTGGTGAGCACCGGGGAGCTGTTTTTT. Together with reference TRBV9 and TRBJ2-2, the CDR3 gives the full variable domain: DSGVTQTPKHLITATGQRVTLRCSPRSGDLSVYWYQQSLDQGLQFLIQYYNGEERAKGNILERFSAQQFPDLHSELNLSSLELGDSALYFCASSVAVLVSTGELFFGEGSRLTVL.

The table lists this clone with a few counts. This chain joins TRBV28 and TRBJ1-6, with D possibly being TRBD1 (6 bases). The CDR3 has 16 residues. V lost 8 bases to trimming and J lost 6 bases, with 20 bases between them. Germline V lookup: CDR1 MDHEN, CDR2 SYDVKM. The CDR3 DNA reads as TGTGCCAGCCAAAGGGCGGGCTCACAGGGTAATTCACCCCTCCACTTT. Its translation is CASQRAGSQGNSPLHF. The complete variable domain, with remaining parts taken from reference TRBV28 and TRBJ1-6, reads DVKVTQSSRYLVKRTGEKVFLECVQDMDHENMFWYRQDPGLGLRLIYFSYDVKMKEKGDIPEGYSVSREKKERFSLILESASTNQTSMYLCASQRAGSQGNSPLHFGNGTRLTVT.

The J gene is TRBJ1-1, the V gene TRBV19; no firm D call. CDR3 length equals 13 residues. With 7 bases removed from V and 1 base from J, the gap between germline ends came to 10 bases. Germline lookup yields CDR1 LNHDA and CDR2 SQIVND (reference sequence). The DNA for the CDR3 is TGTGCCAGTACCATGTCCGGGAACACTGAAGCTTTCTTT. It yields the protein CASTMSGNTEAFF.

A few counts support this clone. The rearrangement links TRBV7-9 to TRBJ2-7; perhaps TRBD2 as D (7 bases). The CDR3 has 13 amino acids. The germline CDR1 and CDR2 sequences are SEHNR and FQNEAQ (reference sequence). Deletions cut 8 bases from V and 0 bases from J, with 11 bases between. The CDR3 spells CASGGGRSYEQYF. CDR3 DNA: TGTGCCAGCGGGGGGGGCCGCTCCTACGAGCAGTACTTC.

The J gene is TRBJ1-1, the V gene TRBV6-5, with a tentative D call TRBD1 (5 bases). With 8 bases removed from V and 0 bases from J, the gap between germline ends came to 13 bases. The CDR3 totals 14 residues. Germline V gene data show CDR1 as MNHEY and CDR2 as SVGAGI. This CDR3 is CASGRGGMNTEAFF. The DNA for the CDR3 is TGTGCCAGCGGGAGGGGAGGCATGAACACTGAAGCTTTCTTT.

Concerning this clone itself: The sample holds other DNA sequences that translate to the same CDR3. The rearrangement joins TRBV27 to TRBJ1-1, with 8 bases identical to TRBD1. CDR3 length: 14 residues. Germline CDR1 and CDR2: MNHEY and SMNVEV (reference sequence). Trimming took 5 bases from V and 0 from J; bases not matched to a gene: 2. The CDR3 here is CASSRTGLNTEAFF. The CDR3 nucleotides read TGTGCCAGCAGTCGGACAGGGTTGAACACTGAAGCTTTCTTT.

V usage is TRBV27 and J usage is TRBJ2-1, with D possibly matching TRBD1 (5 bases). This CDR3 comprises 14 residues. Trimming pared 6 bases from V and 3 bases from J, leaving 12 bases between. The V gene's germline CDR1 is MNHEY and CDR2 SMNVEV (reference sequence). This chain's CDR3 is CASRSPGYYNEQFF. CDR3 in DNA: TGTGCCAGCAGAAGTCCAGGGTACTACAATGAGCAGTTCTTC.

The chain couples TRBV19 to TRBJ1-1; D unresolved. V lost 6 bases, J lost 7 bases, and 15 bases lay in between. Looked up from germline, CDR1 is LNHDA and CDR2 is SQIVND (reference sequence). This CDR3 spans 13 amino acids. The CDR3 sequence: CASSLDRWSEAFF. In DNA, the CDR3 is TGTGCCAGTAGCCTTGATAGGTGGAGTGAAGCTTTCTTT. Full variable domain (outside the CDR3, taken from reference TRBV19 and TRBJ1-1): DGGITQSPKYLFRKEGQNVTLSCEQNLNHDAMYWYRQDPGQGLRLIYYSQIVNDFQKGDIAEGYSVSREKKESFPLTVTSAQKNPTAFYLCASSLDRWSEAFFGQGTRLTVV.

The chain combines TRBV19 with TRBJ2-7; TRBD1 is a possible D gene (6 bases). CDR1 is LNHDA, CDR2 SQIVND, per germline (reference sequence). This CDR3 is built from 12 residues. The V end was cut by 6 bases, the J end by 0 bases, with 6 bases between. The CDR3 loop is CASRGGSYEQYF. Written as DNA, the CDR3 is TGTGCCAGTAGAGGGGGCTCCTACGAGCAGTACTTC.

The V call is TRBV7-3, the J call TRBJ2-2, with 7 bases matching TRBD1. J was trimmed by 1 base and V by 2 bases; bases with no gene match: 7. CDR1 SGHTA and CDR2 FQGTGA come from the germline V gene. This CDR3 has 17 residues. CDR3 in amino acids: CASSLELGTVNTGELFF. The CDR3 bases are TGTGCCAGCAGCTTAGAGTTAGGGACAGTGAACACCGGGGAGCTGTTTTTT.

V is TRBV7-2 and J is TRBJ2-4; tentatively, D is TRBD1 (6 bases). The CDR3 contains 12 residues. Trimming shortened V by 5 bases and J by 9 bases, and 11 bases separated the two germline ends. The V gene's germline CDR1 is SGHTA and CDR2 FQGNSA. The CDR3 DNA sequence: TGTGCCAGCAGCATACAGGGTGCCATTCAGTACTTC. It yields the protein CASSIQGAIQYF. Variable domain in full (rest from reference TRBV7-2 and TRBJ2-4): GAGVSQSPSNKVTEKGKDVELRCDPISGHTALYWYRQSLGQGLEFLIYFQGNSAPDKSGLPSDRFSAERTGGSVSTLTIQRTQQEDSAVYLCASSIQGAIQYFGAGTRLSVL.

The gene calls are TRBV10-3 and TRBJ2-7; D is perhaps TRBD1 (6 bases). Trimming removed 7 bases from V and 0 bases from J, with 19 bases in between. The germline CDR1 and CDR2 sequences are ENHRY and SYGVKD. The CDR3 extends over 16 amino acids. The chain's CDR3 is CAIIRSETGVSYEQYF. The CDR3 bases are TGTGCCATCATCCGATCCGAGACAGGAGTCTCCTACGAGCAGTACTTC.

This sequence joins TRBV6-5 and TRBJ1-5; D remains unclear. The V gene lost 8 bases and the J gene lost 5 bases, with 7 bases spanning the gap. The CDR3 sequence is 11 residues long. Germline CDR1 MNHEY, CDR2 SVGAGI. For the CDR3, the DNA is TGTGCCAGCTCGGGTGATCAGCCCCAGCATTTT. Residues: CASSGDQPQHF.